This TCR beta chain was observed in a study of shared T cell receptors in the human thymus. The CDR3 length is 11 residues. Between the trimmed V and J ends, which lost 5 bases and 8 bases, there was a span of 12 bases. Germline V lookup: CDR1 DFQATT, CDR2 SNEGSKA (reference sequence). TCRdb's copy holds only in-frame clones and misses some; the assay was immunoSEQ multiplex PCR. The data contain over 450,000 clones, around three quarters of them seen just once; the ten biggest clones take up roughly 0.013%. This same sample was also part of a study on human thymus T cells. In that study: Each of the donors was a healthy Finnish infant who was undergoing open corrective cardiac surgery for congenital heart defects. Thymic material originated from resections removed in the course of corrective heart surgery. In thymic and blood repertoires alike, V and J usage looked biased. Thymic repertoires from unrelated individuals overlapped highly, related research reported.

The chain carries TRBV20-1 and TRBJ1-2; D not certain. The clonotype comes from a boy younger than two with a congenital heart defect. Sequencing used thymocytes. The CDR3 coding sequence is TGCAGTGCTCCTCCGGAGTGGGGCTACACCTTC. Protein sequence: CSAPPEWGYTF.